The 29 T cell receptor beta chains below come from one sample, sequenced in a study of CD8 T cells in ankylosing spondylitis. Findings and limits, study-wide: Ankylosing spondylitis blood seemed to carry a telltale TCR beta motif made of under ten highly homologous variants.

TCRdb reprocessed the 5' RACE reads with MiXCR, giving one entry per CDR3 protein. The table lists about 210,000 distinct CDR3 sequences, 5.5% to 7.5% of them singletons. These TCRs are of unknown antigen specificity. Input material: blood, either unsorted or a sorted T cell fraction (not recorded which). These receptors came from a male donor with ankylosing spondylitis.

This sequence joins TRBV4-3 and TRBJ2-1; the D call may be TRBD1 or TRBD2 (5 bases each). The CDR3 runs 15 residues. The V gene's germline CDR1 is LGHNA and CDR2 YSLEER. V shed 0 bases and J shed 6 bases, with 12 bases lying between them. CDR3 DNA sequence: TGCGCCAGCAGCCAAGACGGAAGGGGAGTCAATGAGCAGTTCTTC. Translation: CASSQDGRGVNEQFF.

This chain links TRBV6-5 with TRBJ2-3; D unresolved. Trimming removed 2 bases at V and 3 bases at J, with 6 bases between. CDR3 length equals 13 residues. The germline V gene encodes CDR1 MNHEY and CDR2 SVGAGI. The CDR3 reads CASSYLGTDTQYF. In DNA, the CDR3 is TGTGCCAGCAGTTACCTGGGAACAGATACGCAGTATTTT.

This clonotype was recorded at least ten times. The chain carries TRBV5-8 and TRBJ2-1; 8 nucleotides line up with TRBD2. The CDR3 runs 14 residues. The germline V gene has CDR1 SGHTS and CDR2 YDEGEE. The J segment lost 5 bases and the V segment lost 5 bases, leaving 6 bases of the junction unmatched. The chain's CDR3 is CASRERGLDNEQFF. CDR3 coding DNA: TGTGCCAGCAGGGAGCGGGGGCTAGACAATGAGCAGTTCTTC.

The chain combines TRBV28 with TRBJ2-5, with D tentatively TRBD2 (6 bases). The germline V gene encodes CDR1 MDHEN and CDR2 SYDVKM. The CDR3 runs 14 residues. V lost 6 bases, J lost 5 bases, and 16 bases lay in between. This CDR3 reads CASSRGGELETQYF. DNA for the CDR3: TGTGCCAGCAGCAGAGGAGGGGAATTGGAGACCCAGTACTTC.

The sample holds a few counts of this clonotype. The V call is TRBV4-3, the J call TRBJ1-5, with 8 bases lining up with TRBD1. CDR3 length: 15 residues. The germline gives CDR1 LGHNA, CDR2 YSLEER. Trimming at V came to 4 bases and at J to 5 bases, leaving 7 bases not matched to a gene. CDR3 in DNA: TGCGCCAGCAGCCCCCACAGGGGGTCCTATCAGCCCCAGCATTTT. Its protein product is CASSPHRGSYQPQHF.

Only a few counts were recorded for this clonotype. DNA for the CDR3: TGTGCCAGCAGTTACGGCAGGGGGCGGACAGATACGCAGTATTTT. As protein: CASSYGRGRTDTQYF. The gene calls are TRBV6-2 or TRBV6-3 and TRBJ2-3; TRBD1 agrees at 8 bases. V trimming: 2 bases; J trimming: 3 bases; junction bases outside the gene matches: 4. The CDR3 is 15 amino acids. CDR1 and CDR2 (germline): MNHEY, SVGEGT.

V usage is TRBV27 and J usage is TRBJ2-6, with 7 nucleotides matching TRBD1. The V segment lost 8 bases and the J segment 0 bases; nucleotides outside the gene matches: 7. Germline loops: CDR1 MNHEY, CDR2 SMNVEV (reference sequence). The CDR3 covers 16 residues. The CDR3 DNA follows: TGTGCCAGCGGCTCGTACAGGGGCTCTGGGGCCAACGTCCTGACTTTC. It specifies CASGSYRGSGANVLTF.

This clonotype has more than one count but fewer than ten. The chain links TRBV7-2 to TRBJ2-5; 10 nucleotides align to TRBD2. Germline CDR1 and CDR2: SGHTA and FQGNSA. The CDR3 is 16 amino acids. After removal of 2 bases from V and 5 bases from J, the junction contained 8 bases not matched to a gene. CDR3 in amino acids: CASSLNVLAGVETQYF. Here the CDR3 DNA reads TGTGCCAGCAGCTTAAATGTCCTAGCGGGAGTCGAGACCCAGTACTTC.

This clonotype occurred many times. The gene calls are TRBV20-1 and TRBJ2-2; no clear D gene. CDR1 DFQATT and CDR2 SNEGSKA come from the germline V gene (reference sequence). Trimming removed 2 bases at V and 4 bases at J, with 8 bases between. The CDR3 loop spans 13 amino acids. The CDR3 here is CSARPFLTGELFF. DNA for the CDR3: TGCAGTGCTAGACCGTTCCTCACCGGGGAGCTGTTTTTT.

This clonotype was found many times. The chain couples TRBV27 to TRBJ1-2, with TRBD1 as a possible D gene (6 bases). Trimming removed 0 bases from V and 8 bases from J, with 13 bases in between. Germline CDR1 MNHEY, CDR2 SMNVEV (reference sequence). The CDR3 has 14 amino acids. CDR3 region: CASSLSSNGGGYTF. The CDR3 DNA reads TGTGCCAGCAGTTTATCGAGTAATGGGGGCGGCTACACCTTC.

This clonotype was found a few times. The J gene is TRBJ2-5, the V gene TRBV5-1; D may be TRBD2 (6 bases). Germline CDR1 SGHRS, CDR2 YFSETQ. The CDR3 consists of 16 residues. Trimming pared 1 base from V and 5 bases from J, leaving 18 bases between. In DNA form, the CDR3 reads TGCGCCAGCAGCTTGTTCAGTCTCGGCCGGGGGGAGACCCAGTACTTC. Encoded protein: CASSLFSLGRGETQYF.

There are many counts of this clonotype. The chain recombines TRBV7-2 with TRBJ1-1; D is uncertain. V was clipped by 6 bases and J by 0 bases, with 14 bases between them. The CDR3 totals 15 residues. Germline V CDR1 and CDR2: SGHTA, FQGNSA. The chain's CDR3 is CASSRWESMNTEAFF. The CDR3 region has the DNA TGTGCCAGCAGTCGCTGGGAGAGCATGAACACTGAAGCTTTCTTT.

This clonotype was counted between two and nine times. The chain joins TRBV7-9 to TRBJ2-2, with a possible D match to TRBD2 (6 bases). This CDR3 has 16 amino acids. CDR1 SEHNR and CDR2 FQNEAQ come from the germline V gene (reference sequence). Trimming removed 0 bases at V and 3 bases at J, with 11 bases between. CDR3 in amino acids: CASSLARDSYTGELFF. The CDR3 region has the DNA TGTGCCAGCAGCTTAGCTCGGGACTCTTACACCGGGGAGCTGTTTTTT.

This clonotype has a handful of counts. The V call is TRBV7-9, the J call TRBJ2-6; D is ambiguous. Germline V CDR1 and CDR2: SEHNR, FQNEAQ (reference sequence). V was clipped by 5 bases and J by 0 bases, with 11 bases between them. The CDR3 is 16 amino acids. The CDR3 is CASSPSPDSGANVLTF. The CDR3, as DNA: TGTGCCAGCAGCCCTAGTCCGGACTCTGGGGCCAACGTCCTGACTTTC.

This clonotype was detected only a few times. This chain connects TRBV19 to TRBJ2-5; D remains unclear. The germline V gene encodes CDR1 LNHDA and CDR2 SQIVND (reference sequence). V lost 7 bases and J 4 bases, leaving 13 bases between the germline ends. The CDR3 covers 13 residues. The CDR3 nucleotides are TGTGCCAGTAACACGCCCGCGGCAGAGACCCAGTACTTC. Its protein product is CASNTPAAETQYF.

The sample holds many counts of this clonotype. The rearrangement joins TRBV5-1 to TRBJ2-7, with TRBD1 as a possible D gene (6 bases). This CDR3 region has 14 residues. Trimming took off 5 bases at V and 1 base at J, with 13 bases between the two ends. Germline-derived CDR1 and CDR2 are SGHRS and YFSETQ. Written as DNA, the CDR3 is TGCGCCAGCAGATTCGTCACAGGGTCCTACGAGCAGTACTTC. This gives the protein CASRFVTGSYEQYF.

This clonotype was detected many times. CDR3 DNA: TGCAGCGTTGTTTCCCTCAGCTCCTACGAGCAGTACTTC. This codes for CSVVSLSSYEQYF. The chain is built from TRBV29-1 and TRBJ2-7, with unresolved D. The CDR3 length is 13 residues. V was trimmed by 4 bases and J by 0 bases, leaving 10 bases between them. Per germline, CDR1 SQVTM and CDR2 ANQGSEA.

This clonotype was seen at least ten times. The chain carries TRBV9 and TRBJ2-3, with no clear D. V was cut by 3 bases and J by 2 bases, with 10 bases left in between. The germline V gene has CDR1 SGDLS and CDR2 YYNGEE. The CDR3 runs to 14 residues. The CDR3 bases are TGTGCCAGCAGCGAGGACCAACTCACAGATACGCAGTATTTT. Amino acid sequence: CASSEDQLTDTQYF.

This clonotype was observed at least ten times. The chain couples TRBV20-1 to TRBJ2-7, with TRBD2 matching over 8 bases. CDR1 and CDR2 (germline): DFQATT, SNEGSKA (reference sequence). The CDR3 is made up of 16 amino acids. V trimming: 2 bases; J trimming: 2 bases; junction bases outside the gene matches: 11. CDR3 sequence: CSARSPLAGRTYEQYF. As DNA, the CDR3 is TGCAGTGCTAGAAGCCCCTTAGCGGGGCGCACCTACGAGCAGTACTTC.

This clonotype came up many times. V usage is TRBV20-1 and J usage is TRBJ1-5; D ambiguous. With 6 bases removed from V and 3 bases from J, the gap between germline ends came to 12 bases. CDR3 size: 13 residues. Per the germline V gene, CDR1 is DFQATT and CDR2 is SNEGSKA (reference sequence). CDR3 sequence reads: CSAITKNNQPQHF. The CDR3 coding sequence is TGCAGTGCCATAACGAAAAACAATCAGCCCCAGCATTTT.

This clonotype has at least ten counts. The chain combines TRBV20-1 with TRBJ2-2, with D unresolved. CDR1 DFQATT and CDR2 SNEGSKA come from the germline V gene (reference sequence). The CDR3 covers 14 residues. The germline V and J ends were trimmed by 3 bases and 7 bases, with 15 bases remaining between them. In DNA form, the CDR3 reads TGCAGTGCTAGTTATGCTGGAGTCGGCGGGGAGCTGTTTTTT. Translated: CSASYAGVGGELFF.

This clonotype has at least ten counts. The chain links TRBV12-3 or TRBV12-4 to TRBJ2-3, with TRBD1 matching over 7 bases. V was clipped by 5 bases and J by 6 bases; unmatched bases: 11. The CDR3 loop spans 15 amino acids. The CDR3 is CASSDRDREVDTQYF. The CDR3, as DNA: TGTGCCAGCAGTGACCGGGACAGAGAGGTGGATACGCAGTATTTT.

This clonotype was counted ten times or more. This rearrangement joins TRBV7-8 to TRBJ1-5, with D possibly being TRBD1 (5 bases). With 2 bases removed from V and 2 bases from J, the gap between germline ends came to 7 bases. This CDR3 contains 14 residues. Per the germline V gene, CDR1 is SGHVS and CDR2 is FQNEAQ. The CDR3 here is CASSLQGGNQPQHF. The CDR3 DNA sequence: TGTGCCAGCAGCTTACAGGGAGGCAATCAGCCCCAGCATTTT.

This clonotype has a count of ten or more. The CDR3 nucleotides read TGTGCCAGCAGTATATTAACAAGCTCTGGGGCCAACGTCCTGACTTTC. Translated, it gives CASSILTSSGANVLTF. This sequence joins TRBV27 and TRBJ2-6; no clear D. The ends were cut back, 5 bases at V and 0 bases at J, with 11 bases in the middle. CDR1 and CDR2 (germline): MNHEY, SMNVEV (reference sequence). The CDR3 runs 16 residues.

In its sample, this clonotype was seen many times. The genes are TRBV10-3 and TRBJ2-2; possible D gene TRBD1, 6 bases. This CDR3 has 16 amino acids. The V end was cut by 0 bases, the J end by 1 base, with 9 bases between. CDR1 ENHRY and CDR2 SYGVKD come from the germline V gene. The CDR3: CAISESDSKNTGELFF. CDR3 in DNA: TGTGCCATCAGTGAGTCGGACAGTAAGAACACCGGGGAGCTGTTTTTT.

There are many counts of this clonotype. The V gene is TRBV4-3, the J gene TRBJ2-2; D is perhaps TRBD2 (6 bases). The ends were cut back, 0 bases at V and 2 bases at J, with 13 bases in the middle. From germline, CDR1 is LGHNA and CDR2 YSLEER. This CDR3 is built from 17 residues. The CDR3 is CASSQDPGGDNTGELFF. DNA of the CDR3: TGCGCCAGCAGCCAAGATCCCGGGGGAGATAACACCGGGGAGCTGTTTTTT.

In its sample, this clonotype was seen many times. The chain employs TRBV5-1 and TRBJ2-5; 7 bases agree with TRBD1. V lost 3 bases to trimming and J lost 1 base; unmatched junction nucleotides: 12. This CDR3 is built from 17 residues. Germline CDR1 is SGHRS and CDR2 is YFSETQ. DNA of the CDR3: TGCGCCAGCAGCTATCACAGGGGCCGAAACCCCCAAGAGACCCAGTACTTC. It yields the protein CASSYHRGRNPQETQYF. The full variable domain, its missing parts supplied by reference TRBV5-1 and TRBJ2-5, is KAGVTQTPRYLIKTRGQQVTLSCSPISGHRSVSWYQQTPGQGLQFLFEYFSETQRNKGNFPGRFSGRQFSNSRSEMNVSTLELGDSALYLCASSYHRGRNPQETQYFGPGTRLLVL.

This clonotype occurred many times. The rearrangement uses TRBV29-1 and TRBJ2-7, with D possibly being TRBD1 or TRBD2 (5 bases each). The CDR3 sequence is 15 residues long. V dropped 8 bases and J dropped 4 bases, with 24 bases sitting between them. Germline V gene sequence: CDR1 SQVTM, CDR2 ANQGSEA. CDR3 in amino acids: CSTGLGAGPRYEQYF. CDR3 DNA sequence: TGCAGCACTGGGCTCGGGGCCGGCCCCCGATACGAGCAGTACTTC.

Details on this clonotype: A much larger clonotype is one base distant, so this may be a read error. The V and J genes are TRBV2 and TRBJ2-3; 10 bases line up with TRBD2. Per the germline V gene, CDR1 is SNHLY and CDR2 is FYNNEI. V lost 6 bases and J lost 0; bases outside the gene matches: 0. The CDR3 length is 14 residues. CDR3 DNA: TGTGCCAGCAGACTAGCGGGGAGCACAGATACGCAGTATTTT. The encoded protein is CASRLAGSTDTQYF. Filled out from reference TRBV2 and TRBJ2-3, the complete variable domain reads EPEVTQTPSHQVTQMGQEVILRCVPISNHLYFYWYRQILGQKVEFLVSFYNNEISEKSEIFDDQFSVERPDGSNFTLKIRSTKLEDSAMYFCASRLAGSTDTQYFGPGTRLTVL.